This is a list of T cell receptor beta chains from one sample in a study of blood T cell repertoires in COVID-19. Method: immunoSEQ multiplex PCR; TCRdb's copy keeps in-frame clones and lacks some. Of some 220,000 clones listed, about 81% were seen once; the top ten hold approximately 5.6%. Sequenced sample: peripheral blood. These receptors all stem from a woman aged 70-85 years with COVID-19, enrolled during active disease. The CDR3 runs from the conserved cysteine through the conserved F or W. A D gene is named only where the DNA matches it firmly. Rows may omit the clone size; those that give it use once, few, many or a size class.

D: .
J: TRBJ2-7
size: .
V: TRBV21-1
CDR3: CASSKLSRYEQYF
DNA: TGTGCCAGCAGCAAACTGTCCCGGTACGAGCAGTACTTC

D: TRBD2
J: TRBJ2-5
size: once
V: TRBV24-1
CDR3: CATSDSSGRETQYF
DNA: TGTGCCACCAGTGATTCTAGCGGGAGAGAGACCCAGTACTTC

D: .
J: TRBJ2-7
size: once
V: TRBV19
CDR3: CASSGLGGNSYEQYF
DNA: TGTGCCAGTAGTGGCCTTGGCGGAAACTCCTACGAGCAGTACTTC

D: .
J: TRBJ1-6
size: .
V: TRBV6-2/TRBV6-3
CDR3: CASSYMDSYNSPLHF
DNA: TGTGCCAGCAGTTATATGGACAGCTATAATTCACCCCTCCACTTT

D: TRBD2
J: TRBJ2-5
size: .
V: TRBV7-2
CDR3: CASSLRASGTKETQYF
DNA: TGTGCCAGCAGCTTAAGGGCTAGCGGGACGAAAGAGACCCAGTACTTC

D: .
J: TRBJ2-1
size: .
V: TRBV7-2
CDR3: CASSLAGAAYNEQFF
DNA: TGTGCCAGCAGCTTAGCGGGAGCCGCCTACAATGAGCAGTTCTTC

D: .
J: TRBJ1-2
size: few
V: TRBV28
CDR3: CASSLLDGTIYGYTF
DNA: TGTGCCAGCAGTTTACTAGACGGTACGATCTATGGCTACACCTTC

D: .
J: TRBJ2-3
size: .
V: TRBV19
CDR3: CASSISTLSSTDTQYF
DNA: TGTGCCAGTAGTATATCCACACTATCTAGCACAGATACGCAGTATTTT

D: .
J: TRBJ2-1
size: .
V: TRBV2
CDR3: CASSLRDYNEQFF
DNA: TGTGCCAGCAGCCTGCGGGACTACAATGAGCAGTTCTTC

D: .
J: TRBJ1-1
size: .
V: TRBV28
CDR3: CASTRAGKAFF
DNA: TGTGCCAGCACCCGAGCAGGGAAAGCTTTCTTT

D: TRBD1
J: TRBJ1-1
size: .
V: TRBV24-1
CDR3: CATSDSGQGVTEAFF
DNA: TGTGCCACCAGTGACTCGGGACAGGGGGTTACTGAAGCTTTCTTT

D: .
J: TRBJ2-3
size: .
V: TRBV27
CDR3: CASSYKGKDTQYF
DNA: TGTGCCAGCAGCTACAAGGGGAAGGATACGCAGTATTTT

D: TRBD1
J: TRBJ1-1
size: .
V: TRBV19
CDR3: CASSKAATGWNTEAFF
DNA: TGTGCCAGTAGTAAAGCCGCGACAGGGTGGAACACTGAAGCTTTCTTT

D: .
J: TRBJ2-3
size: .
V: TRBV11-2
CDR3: CASSLARVEDTQYF
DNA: TGTGCCAGCAGCTTAGCCAGGGTGGAAGATACGCAGTATTTT

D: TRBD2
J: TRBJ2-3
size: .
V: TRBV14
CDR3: CASSQGIAGADTQYF
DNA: TGTGCCAGCAGCCAAGGAATAGCGGGAGCGGATACGCAGTATTTT

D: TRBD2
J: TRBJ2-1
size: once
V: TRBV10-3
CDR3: CAINRLAGGRNEQFF
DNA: TGTGCCATCAACCGACTAGCGGGAGGAAGGAATGAGCAGTTCTTC

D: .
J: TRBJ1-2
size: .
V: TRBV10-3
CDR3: CAISEPEPLFYGYTF
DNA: TGTGCCATCAGTGAGCCGGAGCCCCTTTTCTATGGCTACACCTTC

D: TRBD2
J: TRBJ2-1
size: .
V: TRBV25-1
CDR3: CASRAGGLGDNEQFF
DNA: TGTGCCAGCAGGGCGGGAGGATTAGGAGACAATGAGCAGTTCTTC

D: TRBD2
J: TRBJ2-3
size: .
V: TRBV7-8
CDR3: CASSLVGVLAGHTDTQYF
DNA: TGTGCCAGCAGCTTAGTAGGGGTCCTAGCGGGTCACACAGATACGCAGTATTTT

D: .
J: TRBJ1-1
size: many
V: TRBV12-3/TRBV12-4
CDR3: CASSFATAEAFF
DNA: TGTGCCAGCAGTTTCGCCACGGCTGAAGCTTTCTTT

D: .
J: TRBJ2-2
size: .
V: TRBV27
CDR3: CASSSPRRGSGELFF
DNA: TGTGCCAGCAGTTCCCCGAGACGGGGGTCTGGGGAGCTGTTTTTT

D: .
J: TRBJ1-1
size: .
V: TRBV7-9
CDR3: CASSLWAENTEAFF
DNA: TGTGCCAGCAGCTTATGGGCCGAGAACACTGAAGCTTTCTTT

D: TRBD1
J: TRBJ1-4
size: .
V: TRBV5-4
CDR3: CASSPRGQAEKLFF
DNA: TGTGCCAGCAGCCCCAGGGGGCAGGCTGAAAAACTGTTTTTT